This entry lists 7 T cell receptor beta chains sequenced from one sample in a study of blood T cells in healthy people across ages. Then a second PCR, running roughly 7 to 11 cycles, was carried out with a sample-barcoded 5' primer and a J-beta primer mix. TCRdb analysed the 5' RACE reads with MiXCR anew, one entry per CDR3 protein. The table records 590,000 or so distinct CDR3 sequences, less than 35% of them present only once. Material: blood. Receptors were obtained from an elderly woman in good health.

This clonotype was detected only once. V gene TRBV18 combines with J gene TRBJ2-5, with a possible D match to TRBD2 (5 bases). The germline V and J ends were trimmed by 2 bases and 1 base, with 14 bases remaining between them. The CDR3 covers 16 residues. Germline V lookup: CDR1 KGHSH, CDR2 LQKENI. This CDR3 reads CASSPGRENFQETQYF. The CDR3 coding sequence is TGTGCCAGCTCACCAGGACGGGAAAACTTCCAAGAGACCCAGTACTTC.

This clonotype was seen repeatedly, ten times or more. This chain links TRBV9 with TRBJ2-1; D unresolved. V lost 0 bases and J lost 7, with 14 bases in between. There are 15 residues in the CDR3. In germline, CDR1 is SGDLS, CDR2 YYNGEE. Written as DNA, the CDR3 is TGTGCCAGCAGCGTAGCATCCAACTCTTGGAATGAGCAGTTCTTC. This codes for CASSVASNSWNEQFF.

In the case of this clonotype: This may arise from a read error, as a much more abundant clone is one base away. The rearrangement uses TRBV11-1 and TRBJ2-7; a possible D gene is TRBD2 (5 bases). The tail of the sequence fits TRBJ2-5 better, so the J call may be wrong. The germline V gene has CDR1 SGHAT and CDR2 FQDESV (reference sequence). The length of the CDR3 is 13 residues. The CDR3, as DNA: TGTGCCACCCGGCGGGCGTACCAAGGGACCCAGTACTTC. Amino acid sequence: CATRRAYQGTQYF.

This rearrangement joins TRBV27 to TRBJ1-6; D is possibly TRBD1 (6 bases). This CDR3 has 16 amino acids. Between the trimmed V and J ends, which lost 2 bases and 8 bases, there was a span of 16 bases. Germline V gene sequence: CDR1 MNHEY, CDR2 SMNVEV (reference sequence). The CDR3 loop is CASSLIGPGAYSPLHF. DNA for the CDR3: TGTGCCAGCAGTTTAATTGGTCCAGGGGCGTATTCACCCCTCCACTTT.

Turning to this clonotype: A much more abundant neighbour one base away suggests this may be a read error. This chain connects TRBV29-1 to TRBJ2-7, with D possibly called TRBD1 or TRBD2 (5 bases each). The length of the CDR3 is 13 residues. Germline lookup yields CDR1 SQVTM and CDR2 ANQGSEA. The V end lost 5 bases, the J end lost 7 bases, and 18 bases lay between the germline ends. CDR3 bases: TGCAGCGTTTCTGTCACGAGGGGCAATGAGCAGTACTTC. It encodes CSVSVTRGNEQYF.

This chain's CDR3 is CSAREGGRVVVSNQPQHF. The CDR3 bases are TGCAGTGCTAGGGAAGGGGGCCGGGTGGTGGTTAGCAATCAGCCCCAGCATTTT. J is TRBJ1-5 and V is TRBV20-1, with 7 nucleotides matching TRBD1. Losses at the gene ends were 3 bases for V and 0 bases for J; bases not matched to a gene: 14. Germline V gene lookup returns CDR1 DFQATT and CDR2 SNEGSKA (reference sequence). The CDR3 runs to 18 residues.

The CDR3 protein is CASSLVEPTEAFF. The CDR3 nucleotides read TGTGCCAGCAGTTTGGTTGAACCCACTGAAGCTTTCTTT. This rearrangement joins TRBV28 to TRBJ1-1, with no clear D. V was trimmed by 3 bases and J by 4 bases, leaving 9 bases between them. There are 13 residues in the CDR3. Germline CDR1 reads MDHEN; CDR2 reads SYDVKM.